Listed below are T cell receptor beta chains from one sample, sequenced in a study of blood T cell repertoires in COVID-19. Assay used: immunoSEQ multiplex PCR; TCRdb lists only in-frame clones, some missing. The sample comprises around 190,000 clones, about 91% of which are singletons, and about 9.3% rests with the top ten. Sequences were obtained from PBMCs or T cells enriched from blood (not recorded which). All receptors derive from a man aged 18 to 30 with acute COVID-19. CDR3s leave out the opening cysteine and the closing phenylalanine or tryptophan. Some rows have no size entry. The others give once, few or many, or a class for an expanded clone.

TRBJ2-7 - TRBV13 ASSLPRGAPDRANYEQY
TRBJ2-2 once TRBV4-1 ASSPRISGELF
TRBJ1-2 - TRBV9 ASSATGSRGGGITYGYT
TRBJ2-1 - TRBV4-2 ASSQELEGYNEQF
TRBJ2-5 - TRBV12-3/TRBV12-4 ASRRTDQETQY
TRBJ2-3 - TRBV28 ASSSGGLGTDTQY
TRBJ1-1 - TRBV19 ASSILPGYTEAF
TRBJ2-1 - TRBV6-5 ASRVQGPYNEQF
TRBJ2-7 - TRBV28 ASSLHTEQY
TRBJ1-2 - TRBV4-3 ASSQESPSYGYT
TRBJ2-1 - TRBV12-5 ASGPVTAPYEQF
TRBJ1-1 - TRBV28 ASNGGKAEAF
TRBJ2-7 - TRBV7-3 ASSLKPLRVHEQY
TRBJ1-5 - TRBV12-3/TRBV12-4 ASSLSGVPQH
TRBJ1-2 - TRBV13 ASRLTGGDYGYT
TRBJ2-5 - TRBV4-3 ASSQFTHQETQY
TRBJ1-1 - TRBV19 ASRWTGTEAF
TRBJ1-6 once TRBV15 ATSSFLRSPLH
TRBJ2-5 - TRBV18 ASSLREQETQY
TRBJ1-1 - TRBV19 ASSDEAGGVNPEAF
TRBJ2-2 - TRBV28 ASSLSRGPGELF
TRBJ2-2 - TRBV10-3 AIGKAGGLVNTGELF
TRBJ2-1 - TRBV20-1 SAELNNEQF
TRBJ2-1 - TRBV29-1 SVEDGREFDDEQF
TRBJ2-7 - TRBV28 ASSFLIQGSLYEQY
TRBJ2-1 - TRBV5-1 ASGEGQVDAEQF
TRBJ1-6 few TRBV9 ASSVGQGGNSPLH
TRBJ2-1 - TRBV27 ASSSLGGGRYNEQF
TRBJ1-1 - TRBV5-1 ASSFPGVGTEAF
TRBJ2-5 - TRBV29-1 SVSVGAGETQY
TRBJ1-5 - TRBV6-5 ASREMIGEQPQH
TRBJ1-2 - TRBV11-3 ASSSQRDGYT
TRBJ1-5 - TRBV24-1 ATSDRSQGGNQPQH
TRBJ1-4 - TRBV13 ASSLVGGDEKLF
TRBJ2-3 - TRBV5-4 ASSLGEGRADTQY
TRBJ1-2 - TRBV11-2 ASSLIRGRGDGYT
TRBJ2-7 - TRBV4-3 ASSQDEGVGSYEQY
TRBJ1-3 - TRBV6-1 ASSENQGSSGNTIY
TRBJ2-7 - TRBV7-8 ASSTAGTGWNYEQY
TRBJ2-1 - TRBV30 AWSTTLAGVGNEQF
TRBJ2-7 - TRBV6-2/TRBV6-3 ASSSQEGGASYEQY
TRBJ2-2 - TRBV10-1 ASSESGLVRGELF
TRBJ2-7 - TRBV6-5 ASRRTSGQY
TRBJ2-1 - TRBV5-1 ASSLGSTGLNEQF
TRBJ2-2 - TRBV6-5 ASVAANTGELF
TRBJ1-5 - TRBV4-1 ASSQDRGISNQPQH
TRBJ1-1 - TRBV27 ASSLLAAGTEAF
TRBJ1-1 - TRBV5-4 ASSFTGMNTEAF
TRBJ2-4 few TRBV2 ASRLPGQEVNIQY
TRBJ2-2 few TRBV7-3 ASSLTPPSGRGGELF
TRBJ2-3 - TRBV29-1 SGAKYGNTQY
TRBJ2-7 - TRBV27 ASSKSGTSGSYEQY
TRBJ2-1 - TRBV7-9 ASTSSGKQF
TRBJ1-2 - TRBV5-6 ASSKRDRQLYGYT
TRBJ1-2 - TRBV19 ASSHPTGTGGYYGYT
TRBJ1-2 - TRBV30 AWTNREVYGYT
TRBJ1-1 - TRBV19 ASSRSRQTEAF